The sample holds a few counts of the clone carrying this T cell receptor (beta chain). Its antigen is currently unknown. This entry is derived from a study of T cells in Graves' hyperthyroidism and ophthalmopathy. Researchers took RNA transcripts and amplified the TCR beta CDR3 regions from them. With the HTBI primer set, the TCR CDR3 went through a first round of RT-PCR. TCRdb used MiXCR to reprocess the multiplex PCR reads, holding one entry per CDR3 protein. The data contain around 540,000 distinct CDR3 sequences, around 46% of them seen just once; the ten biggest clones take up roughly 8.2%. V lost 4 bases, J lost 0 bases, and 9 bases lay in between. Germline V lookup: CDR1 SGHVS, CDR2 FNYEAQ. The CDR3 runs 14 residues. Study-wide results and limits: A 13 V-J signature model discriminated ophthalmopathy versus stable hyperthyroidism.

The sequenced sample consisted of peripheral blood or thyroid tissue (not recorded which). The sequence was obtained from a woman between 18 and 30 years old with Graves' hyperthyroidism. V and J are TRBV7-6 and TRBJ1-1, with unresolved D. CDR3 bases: TGTGCCAGCAGCTCCCTAGGGCTGAACACTGAAGCTTTCTTT. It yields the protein CASSSLGLNTEAFF.